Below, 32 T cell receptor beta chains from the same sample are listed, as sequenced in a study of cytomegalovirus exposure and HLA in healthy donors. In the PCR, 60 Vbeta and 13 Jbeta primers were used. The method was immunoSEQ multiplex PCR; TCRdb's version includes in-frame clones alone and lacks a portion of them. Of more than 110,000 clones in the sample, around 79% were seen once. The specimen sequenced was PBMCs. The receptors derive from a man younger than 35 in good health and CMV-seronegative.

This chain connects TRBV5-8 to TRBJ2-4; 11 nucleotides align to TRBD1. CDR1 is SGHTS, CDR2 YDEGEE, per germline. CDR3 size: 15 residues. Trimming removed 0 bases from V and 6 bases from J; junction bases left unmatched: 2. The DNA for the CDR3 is TGTGCCAGCAGCTTGGGCGGGACAGGGGGAAACATTCAGTACTTC. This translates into CASSLGGTGGNIQYF.

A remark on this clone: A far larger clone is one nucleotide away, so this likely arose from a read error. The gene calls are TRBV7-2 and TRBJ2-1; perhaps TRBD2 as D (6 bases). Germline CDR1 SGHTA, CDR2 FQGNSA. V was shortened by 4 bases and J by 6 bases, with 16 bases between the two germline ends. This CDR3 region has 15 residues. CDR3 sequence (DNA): TGTGCCAGCAGCTGGTCGGCGCGGGGCCTCAATGAGCAGTTCTTC. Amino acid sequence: CASSWSARGLNEQFF.

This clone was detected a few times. The CDR3 region has the DNA TGTGCCAGCAGTTCGGGGGGGGGCAATCAGCCCCAGCATTTT. Protein sequence: CASSSGGGNQPQHF. The chain links TRBV6-6 to TRBJ1-5; TRBD1 is a possible D gene (5 bases). This CDR3 contains 14 residues. Germline lookup yields CDR1 MNHNY and CDR2 SVGAGI (reference sequence). Trimming pared 4 bases from V and 2 bases from J, leaving 9 bases between.

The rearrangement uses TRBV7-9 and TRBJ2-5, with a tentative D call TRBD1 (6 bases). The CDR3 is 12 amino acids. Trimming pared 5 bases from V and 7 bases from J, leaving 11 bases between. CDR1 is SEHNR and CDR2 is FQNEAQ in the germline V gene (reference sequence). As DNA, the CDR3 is TGTGCCAGCAGCCTGATACAGGGGACCCAGTACTTC. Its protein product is CASSLIQGTQYF. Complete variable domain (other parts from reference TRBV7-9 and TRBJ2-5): DTGVSQNPRHKITKRGQNVTFRCDPISEHNRLYWYRQTLGQGPEFLTYFQNEAQLEKSRLLSDRFSAERPKGSFSTLEIQRTEQGDSAMYLCASSLIQGTQYFGPGTRLLVL.

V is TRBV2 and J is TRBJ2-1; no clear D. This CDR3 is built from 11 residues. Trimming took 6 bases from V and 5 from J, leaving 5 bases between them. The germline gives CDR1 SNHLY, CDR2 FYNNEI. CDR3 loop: CASRANNEQFF. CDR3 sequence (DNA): TGTGCCAGCAGGGCCAACAATGAGCAGTTCTTC.

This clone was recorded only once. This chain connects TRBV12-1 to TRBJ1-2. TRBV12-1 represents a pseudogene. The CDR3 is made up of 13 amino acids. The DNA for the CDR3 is TGTGCCGGACCGGGACTGACCAACTATGGCTACACCTTC. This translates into CAGPGLTNYGYTF.

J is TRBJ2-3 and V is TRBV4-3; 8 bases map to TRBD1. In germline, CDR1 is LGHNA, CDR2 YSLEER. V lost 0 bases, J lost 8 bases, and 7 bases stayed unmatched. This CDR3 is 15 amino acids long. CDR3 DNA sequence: TGCGCCAGCAGCCAAGACCCTGGACAGGGCAGTACGCAGTATTTT. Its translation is CASSQDPGQGSTQYF.

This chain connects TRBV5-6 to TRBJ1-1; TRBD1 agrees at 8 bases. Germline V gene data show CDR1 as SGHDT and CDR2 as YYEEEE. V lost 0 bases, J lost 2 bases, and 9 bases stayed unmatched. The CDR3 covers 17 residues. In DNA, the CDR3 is TGTGCCAGCAGCTTGGTACAGGGGGTTGGTTTAAACACTGAAGCTTTCTTT. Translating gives CASSLVQGVGLNTEAFF.

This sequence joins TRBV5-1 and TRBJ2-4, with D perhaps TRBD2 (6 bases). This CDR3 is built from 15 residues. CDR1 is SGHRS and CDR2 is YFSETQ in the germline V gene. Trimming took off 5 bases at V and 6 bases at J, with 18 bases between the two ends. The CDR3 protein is CASSSGPWGGNIQYF. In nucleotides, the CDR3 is TGCGCCAGCAGTTCGGGACCCTGGGGAGGAAACATTCAGTACTTC.

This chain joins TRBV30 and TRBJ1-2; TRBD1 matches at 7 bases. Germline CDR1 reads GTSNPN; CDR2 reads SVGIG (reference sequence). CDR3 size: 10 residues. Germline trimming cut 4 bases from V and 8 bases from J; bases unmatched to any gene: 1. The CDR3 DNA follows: TGTGCCTGGAAGGGGGCGGGCTACACCTTC. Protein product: CAWKGAGYTF.

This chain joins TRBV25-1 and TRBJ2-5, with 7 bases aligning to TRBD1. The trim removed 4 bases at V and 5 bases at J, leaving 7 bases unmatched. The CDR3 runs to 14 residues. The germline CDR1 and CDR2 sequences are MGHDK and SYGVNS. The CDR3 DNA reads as TGTGCCAGCAGTGGACCAGGGGGAGCGGAGACCCAGTACTTC. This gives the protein CASSGPGGAETQYF.

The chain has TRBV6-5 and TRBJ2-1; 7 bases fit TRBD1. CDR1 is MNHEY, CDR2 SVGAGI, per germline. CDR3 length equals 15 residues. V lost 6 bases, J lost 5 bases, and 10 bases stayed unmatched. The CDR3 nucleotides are TGTGCCAGCAGCTCCGGGACAGTCCCGAACAATGAGCAGTTCTTC. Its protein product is CASSSGTVPNNEQFF.

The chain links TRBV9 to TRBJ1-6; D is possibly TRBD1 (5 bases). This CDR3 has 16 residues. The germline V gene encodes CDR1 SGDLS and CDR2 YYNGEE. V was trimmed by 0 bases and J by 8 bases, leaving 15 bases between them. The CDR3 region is CASSVVSGGTDSPLHF. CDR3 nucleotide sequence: TGTGCCAGCAGCGTAGTGTCCGGGGGGACCGATTCACCCCTCCACTTT.

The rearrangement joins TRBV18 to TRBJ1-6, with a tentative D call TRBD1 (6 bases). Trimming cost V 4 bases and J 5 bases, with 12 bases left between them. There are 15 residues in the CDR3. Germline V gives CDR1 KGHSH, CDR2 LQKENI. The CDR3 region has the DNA TGTGCCAGCTCACGAGGACAGACAGATAATTCACCCCTCCACTTT. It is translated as CASSRGQTDNSPLHF. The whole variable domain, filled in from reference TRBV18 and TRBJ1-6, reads NAGVMQNPRHLVRRRGQEARLRCSPMKGHSHVYWYRQLPEEGLKFMVYLQKENIIDESGMPKERFSAEFPKEGPSILRIQQVVRGDSAAYFCASSRGQTDNSPLHFGNGTRLTVT.

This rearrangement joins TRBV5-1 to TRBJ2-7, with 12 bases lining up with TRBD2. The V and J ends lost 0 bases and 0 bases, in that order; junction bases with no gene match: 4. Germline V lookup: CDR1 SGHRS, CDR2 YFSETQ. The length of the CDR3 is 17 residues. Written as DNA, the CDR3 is TGCGCCAGCAGCTTGGGACTAGCGGGGGACCTCTCCTACGAGCAGTACTTC. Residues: CASSLGLAGDLSYEQYF.

The CDR3 loop reads CASSLALHQPQHF. DNA of the CDR3: TGTGCCAGCAGTTTAGCTTTGCATCAGCCCCAGCATTTT. The chain links TRBV6-5 to TRBJ1-5; the D is unclear. V shed 4 bases and J shed 5 bases, with 9 bases lying between them. This CDR3 spans 13 amino acids. Germline V lookup: CDR1 MNHEY, CDR2 SVGAGI.

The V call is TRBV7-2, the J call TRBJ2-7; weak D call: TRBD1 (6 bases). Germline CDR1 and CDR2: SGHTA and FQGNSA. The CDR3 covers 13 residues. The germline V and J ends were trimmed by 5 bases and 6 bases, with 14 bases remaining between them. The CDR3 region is CASSPEGVTEQYF. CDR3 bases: TGTGCCAGCAGCCCAGAGGGGGTGACCGAGCAGTACTTC.

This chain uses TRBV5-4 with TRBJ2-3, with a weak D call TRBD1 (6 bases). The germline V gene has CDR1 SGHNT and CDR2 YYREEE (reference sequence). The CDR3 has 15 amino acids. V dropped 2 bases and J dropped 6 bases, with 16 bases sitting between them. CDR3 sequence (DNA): TGTGCCAGCAGCTTTGGACAGTTTCTTGGGGATACGCAGTATTTT. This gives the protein CASSFGQFLGDTQYF.

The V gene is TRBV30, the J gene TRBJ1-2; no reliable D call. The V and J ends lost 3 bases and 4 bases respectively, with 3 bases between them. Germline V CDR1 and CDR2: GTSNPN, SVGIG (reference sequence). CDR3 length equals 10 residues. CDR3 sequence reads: CAWRAYGYTF. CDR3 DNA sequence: TGTGCCTGGAGGGCCTATGGCTACACCTTC.

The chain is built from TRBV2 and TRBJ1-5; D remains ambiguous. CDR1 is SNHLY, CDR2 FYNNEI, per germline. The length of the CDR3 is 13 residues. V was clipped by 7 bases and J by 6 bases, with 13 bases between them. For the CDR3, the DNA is TGTGCCAGCATCCGGGTTTTAGGTCAGCCCCAGCATTTT. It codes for CASIRVLGQPQHF.

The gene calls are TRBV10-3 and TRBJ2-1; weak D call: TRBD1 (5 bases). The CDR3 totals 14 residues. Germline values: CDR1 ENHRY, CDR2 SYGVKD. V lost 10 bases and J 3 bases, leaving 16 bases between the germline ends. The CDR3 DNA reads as TGTGCCACCCTAGACAGCCGGATCTACAATGAGCAGTTCTTC. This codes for CATLDSRIYNEQFF.

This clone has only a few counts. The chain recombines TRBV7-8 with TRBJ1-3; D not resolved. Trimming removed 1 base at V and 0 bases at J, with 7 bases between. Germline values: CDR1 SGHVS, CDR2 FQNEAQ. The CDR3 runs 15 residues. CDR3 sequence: CASSLDTSSGNTIYF. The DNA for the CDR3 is TGTGCCAGCAGCTTAGATACGAGCTCTGGAAACACCATATATTTT.

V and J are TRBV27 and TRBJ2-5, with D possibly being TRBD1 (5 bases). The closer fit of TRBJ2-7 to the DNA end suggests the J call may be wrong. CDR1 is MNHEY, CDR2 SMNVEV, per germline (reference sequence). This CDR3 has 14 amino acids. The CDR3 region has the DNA TGTGCCAGCAGTTCGGACCAGGGATTCTACGAGCAGTACTTC. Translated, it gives CASSSDQGFYEQYF.

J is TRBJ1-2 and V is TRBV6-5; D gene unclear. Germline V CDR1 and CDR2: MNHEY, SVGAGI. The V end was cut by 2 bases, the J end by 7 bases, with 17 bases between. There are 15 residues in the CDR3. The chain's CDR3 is CASSYRSEDSGGYTF. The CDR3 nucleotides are TGTGCCAGCAGTTACAGATCAGAGGATTCGGGTGGCTACACCTTC.

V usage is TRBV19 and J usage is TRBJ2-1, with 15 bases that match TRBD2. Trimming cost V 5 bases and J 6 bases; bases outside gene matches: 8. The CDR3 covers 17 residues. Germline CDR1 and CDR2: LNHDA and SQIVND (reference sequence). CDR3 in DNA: TGTGCCAGTAGTCGCGGACTAGCGGGGGGGCCTGTCAATGAGCAGTTCTTC. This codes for CASSRGLAGGPVNEQFF.

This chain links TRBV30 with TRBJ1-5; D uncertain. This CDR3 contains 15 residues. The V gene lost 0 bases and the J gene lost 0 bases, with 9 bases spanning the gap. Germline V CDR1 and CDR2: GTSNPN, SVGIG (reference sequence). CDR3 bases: TGTGCCTGGAGTGTTACAGTCAATAGCAATCAGCCCCAGCATTTT. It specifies CAWSVTVNSNQPQHF.

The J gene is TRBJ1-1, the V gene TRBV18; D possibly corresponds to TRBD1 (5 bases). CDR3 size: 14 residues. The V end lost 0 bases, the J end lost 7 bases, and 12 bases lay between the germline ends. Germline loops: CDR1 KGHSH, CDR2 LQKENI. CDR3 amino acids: CASSPPVFQGEAFF. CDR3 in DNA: TGTGCCAGCTCACCACCGGTATTTCAGGGTGAAGCTTTCTTT.

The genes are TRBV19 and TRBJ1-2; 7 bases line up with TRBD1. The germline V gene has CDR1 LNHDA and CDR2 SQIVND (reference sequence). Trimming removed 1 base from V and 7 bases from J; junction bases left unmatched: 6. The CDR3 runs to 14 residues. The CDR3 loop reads CASSIGGGVGGYTF. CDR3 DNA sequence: TGTGCCAGTAGTATAGGAGGGGGCGTTGGTGGCTACACCTTC.

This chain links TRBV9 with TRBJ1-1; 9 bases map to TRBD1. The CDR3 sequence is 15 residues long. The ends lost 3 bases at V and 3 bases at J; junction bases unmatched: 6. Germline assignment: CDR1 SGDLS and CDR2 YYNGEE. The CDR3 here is CASSGPGQGYTEAFF. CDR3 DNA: TGTGCCAGCAGCGGTCCGGGACAGGGTTACACTGAAGCTTTCTTT. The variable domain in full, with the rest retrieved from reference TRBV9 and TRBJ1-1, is DSGVTQTPKHLITATGQRVTLRCSPRSGDLSVYWYQQSLDQGLQFLIQYYNGEERAKGNILERFSAQQFPDLHSELNLSSLELGDSALYFCASSGPGQGYTEAFFGQGTRLTVV.

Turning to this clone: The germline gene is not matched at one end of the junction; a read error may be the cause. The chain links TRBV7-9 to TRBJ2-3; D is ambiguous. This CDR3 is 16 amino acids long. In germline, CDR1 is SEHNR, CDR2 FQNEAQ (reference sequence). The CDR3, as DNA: TGTTCCAGCAGCTTAGAGCCTTGGGCTAGCACAGATACGCAGTATTTT. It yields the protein CSSSLEPWASTDTQYF.

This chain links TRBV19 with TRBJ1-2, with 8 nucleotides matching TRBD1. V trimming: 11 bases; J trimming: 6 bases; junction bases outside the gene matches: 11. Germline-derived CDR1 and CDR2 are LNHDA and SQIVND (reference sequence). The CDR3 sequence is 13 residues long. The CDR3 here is CAGKDREGHGYTF. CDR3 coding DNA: TGTGCCGGGAAGGACAGGGAAGGCCATGGCTACACCTTC.

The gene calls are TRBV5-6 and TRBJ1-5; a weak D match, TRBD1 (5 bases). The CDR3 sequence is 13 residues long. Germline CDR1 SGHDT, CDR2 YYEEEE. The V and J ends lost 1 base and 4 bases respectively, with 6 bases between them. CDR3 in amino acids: CASSLRQNQPQHF. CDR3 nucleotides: TGTGCCAGCAGCTTGCGACAGAATCAGCCCCAGCATTTT.